This T cell receptor (beta chain) was sequenced during a study of CD8 T cells in ankylosing spondylitis (dated by TCRdb to the late 2010s). Study-level background: The study set out to find disease-linked TCR variants by profiling T cell receptor beta repertoires in ankylosing spondylitis patients and healthy donors. The full study cohort comprised around 25 ankylosing spondylitis patients and some 110 healthy donors. Peripheral blood was sampled, and synovial fluid was additionally collected from ankylosing spondylitis patients. Study-wide conclusions, independent of this receptor: The disease-linked clones had a CD8+ phenotype and were found at relatively low frequencies in peripheral blood. A TCR beta motif of fewer than 10 highly homologous amino acid variants appeared characteristic of blood from ankylosing spondylitis patients. The disease-linked clones were reported as significantly enriched in matched synovial fluid samples from ankylosing spondylitis patients. Some of the motif variants had been reported before in the synovial fluid and blood of reactive arthritis patients, a finding that suggests common disease-initiation mechanisms.

The germline V gene (reference sequence) gives CDR1 as MNHEY and CDR2 as SMNVEV. Relative to germline, V is 3 bases shorter and J is 4 bases shorter, with 9 bases between their ends. The cysteine opens and the phenylalanine closes a CDR3 of 13 amino acids. Only the CDR3 region is kept as DNA, spanning 39 bases read in frame from base 1. To note about this clonotype: Its antigen remains unidentified. Base qualities are not recorded, but no much larger clone differs from it by a single base.

The sequencing machine was an Illumina HiSeq 2500. TCR beta libraries were prepared by quantitative 5'-RACE with molecular barcodes. Processing in the source paper ran as follows. A new computational method, built on a probabilistic model of VDJ rearrangement, was used to identify disease-linked TCR variants. The public sequencing data were trimmed at Q25 with fastp and processed into clonotypes with MiXCR by TCRdb, which kept only in-frame beta chains. Each CDR3 protein appears once, grouped with its most common genes and DNA. TCRdb, not the authors, supplied the V and J calls. This sample has under 450,000 distinct CDR3 sequences in its table, and approximately 22% of those were observed once. Of the sample, around 13% is held by the ten largest clones.

The chain couples TRBV27 to TRBJ1-2, and TRBD1 may be the D gene, going by 5 matching bases. The sequence was obtained from a male donor with ankylosing spondylitis or in good health (not recorded which). The sequenced material came from blood, either unsorted or a sorted T cell fraction (not recorded which). The base sequence is TGTGCCAGCAGTTTCCCCGGGGGCTATGGCTACACCTTC. Translated, this gives CASSFPGGYGYTF.